This T cell receptor beta chain was obtained from a study of human T cells and chemical hapten exposure. Turning to the study itself: On the upper back, patch tests were applied with 0.01% DPC and read at 6 days.

For this clonotype: The target antigen is unknown.

This sample's time point: pre-sensitization, week 0. Regarding treatment: therapeutic diphenylcyclopropenone sensitization with weekly scalp DPC. Samples of blood were obtained prior to the application of each patch test. One entry per CDR3 protein, called by TCRdb with MiXCR from the RACE reads. The sample carries some 84,000 distinct CDR3 sequences, around 7.9% recorded once. Study observations and caveats: Versus controls, significantly more large CDR3 similarity clusters arose from expanded TCRs. Alopecia affected the donors, so their immune response may differ from healthy people's.

V was clipped by 5 bases and J by 13 bases, with 12 bases between them. Germline loops: CDR1 SGHAT, CDR2 FQNNGV. The CDR3 is 12 residues long. The source was whole blood, collected in connection with sensitization to the hapten diphenylcyclopropenone (DPC). The receptor was derived from a man aged 35 to 55 with alopecia areata. Some clones in this sample may be carry-over from other donors' samples. This rearrangement joins TRBV11-2 to TRBJ2-6, with unresolved D. The CDR3 DNA follows: TGTGCCAGCAGCCTGGGCCCACGAGTCCTGACTTTC. Protein product: CASSLGPRVLTF. Looking up the rest from reference TRBV11-2 and TRBJ2-6 gives the full variable domain: EAGVAQSPRYKIIEKRQSVAFWCNPISGHATLYWYQQILGQGPKLLIQFQNNGVVDDSQLPKDRFSAERLKGVDSTLKIQPAKLEDSAVYLCASSLGPRVLTFGAGSRLTVL.